A selection of T cell receptor beta chains follows, all from one sample in a study of early T cells in non-severe SARS-CoV-2 infection. TCRdb recomputed calls from the 5' RACE reads with MiXCR, one row per CDR3 protein. The sample lists 45,000 to 75,000 distinct CDR3 sequences; roughly 12% were seen once. Sequencing input: whole blood. The receptors here all came from an adult who was a healthcare worker with PCR-confirmed SARS-CoV-2 infection or an uninfected control (not recorded which). Each CDR3 is given with its conserved first and last residue. A D gene is named only where the DNA matches it firmly. A row's size may be missing; if present it is once, few, many or a size class.

D gene	V gene	J gene	clone size	CDR3 DNA	CDR3 protein
.	TRBV5-1	TRBJ1-1	few	TGCGCCAGCAGCTTGACATATATGAACACTGAAGCTTTCTTT	CASSLTYMNTEAFF
.	TRBV19	TRBJ2-1	many	TGTGCCAGTAAAGACAGAGCCTCCTACAATGAGCAGTTCTTC	CASKDRASYNEQFF
TRBD2	TRBV28	TRBJ2-7	.	TGTGCCAGCAGTTTAGGGTCCGGGACTAGCGGCTACGAGCAGTACTTC	CASSLGSGTSGYEQYF
TRBD2	TRBV4-2	TRBJ2-1	.	TGTGCCAGCAGCCAAGGTCGTGGTGGGGGGGATGAGCAGTTCTTC	CASSQGRGGGDEQFF
.	TRBV28	TRBJ2-1	.	TGTGCCAGCACCCAGGTGCGCAATGAGCAGTTCTTC	CASTQVRNEQFF
.	TRBV30	TRBJ1-2	many	TGTGCCTGGAGTAGGATCTATGGCTACACCTTC	CAWSRIYGYTF
.	TRBV20-1	TRBJ2-3	.	TGCAGTGCTATCCCCCGGCGGACCCAAACAGATACGCAGTATTTT	CSAIPRRTQTDTQYF
.	TRBV7-2	TRBJ1-1	.	TGTGCCAGCAGCTTAGCTAAGAACACTGAAGCTTTCTTT	CASSLAKNTEAFF
.	TRBV25-1	TRBJ1-6	few	TGTGCCAGCAGTCGGGCGGATTCACCCCTCCACTTT	CASSRADSPLHF
.	TRBV28	TRBJ1-1	few	TGTGCCAGCATGACCGGGAGCCTTGAAGCTTTCTTT	CASMTGSLEAFF
.	TRBV29-1	TRBJ1-1	many	TGCAGCGTTCTCAGAGGAAACACTGAAGCTTTCTTT	CSVLRGNTEAFF
.	TRBV9	TRBJ2-2	.	TGTGCCAGCAGCATACGCGAAGTTACCGGGGAGCTGTTTTTT	CASSIREVTGELFF
TRBD2	TRBV6-1	TRBJ2-2	.	TGTGCCAGCAGTGGCGGACTAGCCATCGGGGGCGGGGAGCTGTTTTTT	CASSGGLAIGGGELFF
.	TRBV30	TRBJ2-7	many	TGTGCCTGTGGAGACTACGAGCAGTACTTC	CACGDYEQYF
.	TRBV4-2	TRBJ2-6	many	TGTGCCAGCAGCGAAGAGAGCGACTCCTACTCTGGGGCCAACGTCCTGACTTTC	CASSEESDSYSGANVLTF
.	TRBV20-1	TRBJ1-1	.	TGCAGTGCTAGGTACGGGAATTCCAACACTGAAGCTTTCTTT	CSARYGNSNTEAFF
.	TRBV20-1	TRBJ2-5	.	TGCAGTGCTAGATACAAAGATCGGACCCAGTACTTC	CSARYKDRTQYF
.	TRBV2	TRBJ1-1	few	TGTGCCAGCAGTGAGGCTGCGGTGGCGGAAGCTTTCTTT	CASSEAAVAEAFF